The clone carrying this TCR beta chain was found a few times. These data originate in a study of glioma-infiltrating T cells after dendritic cell vaccination. Sequenced by immunoSEQ multiplex PCR; TCRdb stores in-frame clones only, minus some. The sample lists 71,000 or so clones; 65% to 90% were seen once. This receptor was taken from a human donor with glioblastoma. This specimen consisted of blood, obtained before dendritic cell vaccination.

The CDR3 loop reads CATSRGGTEYSPLHF. The CDR3 DNA follows: TGTGCCACCAGCAGAGGGGGGACAGAATATTCACCCCTCCACTTT. J is TRBJ1-6 and V is TRBV15; 7 bases align to TRBD1. Germline CDR1 reads LNHNV; CDR2 reads YYDKDF (reference sequence). CDR3 length: 15 amino acids. Germline trimming cut 1 base from V and 8 bases from J; bases unmatched to any gene: 5.